This record concerns one T cell receptor beta chain sequence. CDR1 is MDHEN and CDR2 is SYDVKM in the germline V gene. V lost 4 bases to trimming and J lost 0 bases; unmatched junction nucleotides: 5. This CDR3 has 17 amino acids. Original methodology: Amplified reference gene primers provided the basis for estimating nucleated cell counts. Clones were read by immunoSEQ multiplex PCR, and TCRdb kept only the in-frame ones, dropping some. V, J and clone size derive from that table, while D and trimming were established from the DNA sequence. The profile covers about 250,000 clones, with 82% appearing a single time and around 4.7% taken by the ten largest. This sample was taken from a study of blood T cell repertoires in COVID-19. Overall study context: Specimens from acute and convalescent COVID-19 originated in the United States, Italy and Spain.

Sequenced sample: peripheral blood. The gene calls are TRBV28 and TRBJ2-6; 8 nucleotides agree with TRBD1. The sequence came from a woman in her seventies with acute or convalescent COVID-19. The CDR3 region is CASSYFGTGSGANVLTF. In DNA form, the CDR3 reads TGTGCCAGCAGTTACTTCGGGACAGGCTCTGGGGCCAACGTCCTGACTTTC.